The 11 T cell receptor beta chains in this list originate from one sample, sequenced in a study. TCRdb itself ran the RT-PCR reads through MiXCR, one entry per CDR3 protein. The sample includes 550,000 to 750,000 distinct CDR3 sequences, 13% to 15% of them seen just once. Sequencing used memory CD4+ T cells from blood. The receptors shown here come from a female donor in good health, serving as a healthy control.

This clonotype came up a few times. The chain combines TRBV28 with TRBJ2-7; D possibly corresponds to TRBD2 (5 bases). The CDR3 runs to 13 residues. Germline CDR1 and CDR2: MDHEN and SYDVKM. V was clipped by 6 bases and J by 2 bases, with 11 bases between them. As DNA, the CDR3 is TGTGCCAGCAGCGGCGGGTCAACCTACGAGCAGTACTTC. This encodes CASSGGSTYEQYF.

This chain links TRBV7-8 with TRBJ1-6; D is undetermined. V lost 0 bases, J lost 8 bases, and 8 bases lay in between. The CDR3 covers 14 residues. From germline, CDR1 is SGHVS and CDR2 FQNEAQ. The CDR3: CASSLAWQDSPLHF. As DNA, the CDR3 is TGTGCCAGCAGCTTAGCGTGGCAGGATTCACCCCTCCACTTT.

This clonotype was seen more than once but under ten times. This chain connects TRBV11-1 to TRBJ2-7, with 8 bases identical to TRBD1. Germline trimming cut 5 bases from V and 1 base from J; bases unmatched to any gene: 7. This CDR3 has 15 amino acids. In germline, CDR1 is SGHAT, CDR2 FQDESV (reference sequence). CDR3 DNA sequence: TGTGCCAGCAGCCCCCGCAGGGGGCATTCCTACGAGCAGTACTTC. Translating gives CASSPRRGHSYEQYF. The whole variable domain, filled in from reference TRBV11-1 and TRBJ2-7, reads EAEVAQSPRYKITEKSQAVAFWCDPISGHATLYWYRQILGQGPELLVQFQDESVVDDSQLPKDRFSAERLKGVDSTLKIQPAELGDSAMYLCASSPRRGHSYEQYFGPGTRLTVT.

This clonotype has ten or more counts. The chain has TRBV6-5 and TRBJ1-5; unclear D gene. Trimming left V 6 bases short and J 2 bases short, with 8 bases between. Germline CDR1 and CDR2: MNHEY and SVGAGI. CDR3 length: 13 amino acids. The CDR3 loop reads CASREGGNQPQHF. The DNA for the CDR3 is TGTGCCAGCAGGGAGGGTGGCAATCAGCCCCAGCATTTT.

The chain uses TRBV6-5 and TRBJ1-3; no clear D. Germline assignment: CDR1 MNHEY and CDR2 SVGAGI. CDR3 length: 13 residues. V was cut by 0 bases and J by 9 bases, with 9 bases left in between. The CDR3 bases are TGTGCCAGCAGTTACTCGACTAGGGCCACCATATATTTT. Translation gives CASSYSTRATIYF.

The V gene is TRBV7-2, the J gene TRBJ2-3; no clear D gene. The CDR3 is 17 residues long. Trimming removed 1 base at V and 2 bases at J, with 16 bases between. CDR1 and CDR2 (germline): SGHTA, FQGNSA. CDR3 loop: CASSLEVSLGYTDTQYF. The CDR3 DNA follows: TGTGCCAGCAGCTTAGAGGTTAGCTTGGGCTACACAGATACGCAGTATTTT.

This chain links TRBV29-1 with TRBJ2-7; D is possibly TRBD2 (6 bases). This CDR3 has 12 amino acids. Trimming shortened V by 3 bases and J by 3 bases, and 9 bases separated the two germline ends. Germline V gene data show CDR1 as SQVTM and CDR2 as ANQGSEA. The CDR3 DNA is TGCAGCGTTGATGGAGGGAGCTACGAGCAGTACTTC. It encodes CSVDGGSYEQYF.

The chain recombines TRBV9 with TRBJ2-7; 7 bases are shared with TRBD1. CDR3 length: 16 residues. The V gene's germline CDR1 is SGDLS and CDR2 YYNGEE. The junction had 10 bases not matched to a gene; V was cut back by 3 bases and J by 1 base. The CDR3 is CASSAHVDRASYEQYF. The CDR3 coding sequence is TGTGCCAGCAGCGCTCACGTTGACAGGGCATCCTACGAGCAGTACTTC.

The CDR3 loop reads CASNPERPDTQYF. As DNA, the CDR3 is TGTGCCAGCAACCCAGAGCGTCCAGATACGCAGTATTTT. The chain carries TRBV28 and TRBJ2-3, with D hard to call. Germline CDR1 is MDHEN and CDR2 is SYDVKM. CDR3 length: 13 residues. V was clipped by 7 bases and J by 4 bases, with 12 bases between them.

There are many counts of this clonotype. J is TRBJ2-2 and V is TRBV7-3; possible D gene TRBD2, 6 bases. Trimming left V 2 bases short and J 7 bases short, with 8 bases between. CDR1 is SGHTA, CDR2 FQGTGA, per germline. The CDR3 has 13 amino acids. CDR3 bases: TGTGCCAGCAGCTTAGGGACTGGCGGGGAGCTGTTTTTT. This sequence encodes CASSLGTGGELFF. The full variable domain, in which reference TRBV7-3 and TRBJ2-2 provide the parts outside the CDR3, is GAGVSQTPSNKVTEKGKYVELRCDPISGHTALYWYRQSLGQGPEFLIYFQGTGAADDSGLPNDRFFAVRPEGSVSTLKIQRTERGDSAVYLCASSLGTGGELFFGEGSRLTVL.

CDR3 in amino acids: CASSLGRQGFEAFF. As DNA, the CDR3 is TGTGCCAGCAGCTTAGGTCGACAGGGGTTTGAAGCTTTCTTT. V gene TRBV7-8 combines with J gene TRBJ1-1; 8 positions agree with TRBD1. Germline lookup yields CDR1 SGHVS and CDR2 FQNEAQ. Losses at the gene ends were 1 base for V and 7 bases for J; bases not matched to a gene: 5. The CDR3 has 14 amino acids.